This entry lists 21 T cell receptor beta chains sequenced from one sample in a study of shared clonotypes between healthy human individuals. Sequencing used immunoSEQ multiplex PCR; TCRdb keeps in-frame clones, though not all of them. Of about 1.1 million clones in the sample, approximately 75% are singletons; the top ten hold over 0.8%. Sequencing used memory CD4+ T cells from PBMCs. The subset is: CD45RA-negative fraction. The receptors come from a man aged 18 to 30 in good health. Some clones in this sample may be carry-over from other donors' samples.

This clone occurred a few times. The chain uses TRBV5-1 and TRBJ2-1, with D uncertain. CDR3 length: 14 residues. V lost 0 bases and J 8 bases, leaving 12 bases between the germline ends. In germline, CDR1 is SGHRS, CDR2 YFSETQ. The CDR3 here is CASSLDRSLDEQFF. The CDR3 nucleotides read TGCGCCAGCAGCTTGGATCGGAGCTTGGATGAGCAGTTCTTC.

This sequence joins TRBV2 and TRBJ2-7, with D possibly matching TRBD2 (6 bases). The CDR3 runs to 11 residues. V was trimmed by 5 bases and J by 9 bases, leaving 11 bases between them. Germline V gene lookup returns CDR1 SNHLY and CDR2 FYNNEI. This CDR3 is CASSSPGAQYF. As DNA, the CDR3 is TGTGCCAGCAGTTCCCCGGGAGCGCAGTACTTC.

The genes are TRBV11-2 and TRBJ2-3; a possible D gene is TRBD1 (6 bases). V was clipped by 1 base and J by 3 bases, with 17 bases between them. Germline V CDR1 and CDR2: SGHAT, FQNNGV. CDR3 length: 17 residues. CDR3 sequence: CASSLVRGSTQTDTQYF. The DNA for the CDR3 is TGTGCCAGCAGCTTAGTTAGGGGGTCCACTCAAACAGATACGCAGTATTTT.

The V call is TRBV28, the J call TRBJ1-5; the D gene is possibly TRBD1 (6 bases). The ends were cut back, 6 bases at V and 9 bases at J, with 21 bases in the middle. This CDR3 spans 15 amino acids. CDR1 is MDHEN, CDR2 SYDVKM, per germline. The CDR3 loop is CASRGTTGIHGPQHF. CDR3 bases: TGTGCCAGCAGAGGTACTACAGGGATACATGGGCCCCAGCATTTT. Looking up the rest from reference TRBV28 and TRBJ1-5 gives the full variable domain: DVKVTQSSRYLVKRTGEKVFLECVQDMDHENMFWYRQDPGLGLRLIYFSYDVKMKEKGDIPEGYSVSREKKERFSLILESASTNQTSMYLCASRGTTGIHGPQHFGDGTRLSIL.

This chain joins TRBV6-1 and TRBJ2-7; perhaps TRBD1 as D (6 bases). Per the germline V gene, CDR1 is MNHNS and CDR2 is SASEGT. Trimming took off 7 bases at V and 9 bases at J, with 16 bases between the two ends. The CDR3 sequence is 12 residues long. CDR3 amino acids: CASIFGQTGQYF. CDR3 sequence (DNA): TGTGCCAGCATCTTCGGACAGACTGGGCAGTACTTC.

In its sample, this clone was seen once. The chain has TRBV5-5 and TRBJ1-2; 9 nucleotides align to TRBD1. V gave up 3 bases and J gave up 7 bases; unmatched junction bases: 22. Germline lookup yields CDR1 SGHKS and CDR2 YYEKEE (reference sequence). The CDR3 spans 19 residues. In DNA, the CDR3 is TGTGCCAGCAGCTCCTCCATCACCCGTATCACACAGGGGGCCAGTGGCTACACCTTC. This translates into CASSSSITRITQGASGYTF.

The chain joins TRBV7-2 to TRBJ2-3, with a possible D match to TRBD2 (5 bases). The V end was cut by 5 bases, the J end by 4 bases, with 13 bases between. CDR3 length: 14 residues. CDR1 and CDR2 (germline): SGHTA, FQGNSA. The CDR3 loop reads CASSPKTAADTQYF. The CDR3 DNA follows: TGTGCCAGCAGCCCGAAAACAGCGGCAGATACGCAGTATTTT.

This rearrangement joins TRBV20-1 to TRBJ2-4; 10 bases are a match to TRBD2. The CDR3 is 11 residues long. V lost 5 bases, J lost 15 bases, and 7 bases stayed unmatched. CDR1 DFQATT and CDR2 SNEGSKA come from the germline V gene (reference sequence). DNA for the CDR3: TGCAGTGCTCACACCGTAGCGGGAGGGTACTTC. Residues: CSAHTVAGGYF.

This clone was detected a few times. The sample contains more than one DNA sequence encoding this CDR3. The CDR3 reads CASSLGLADNEQFF. The DNA of the CDR3 is TGCGCCAGCAGCTTGGGACTAGCGGACAATGAGCAGTTCTTC. The chain employs TRBV5-1 and TRBJ2-1, with TRBD2 matching 9 bases. Trimming at V came to 0 bases and at J to 5 bases, leaving 0 bases not matched to a gene. This CDR3 comprises 14 residues. Germline CDR1 SGHRS, CDR2 YFSETQ.

The J gene is TRBJ1-2, the V gene TRBV2; D ambiguous. Germline assignment: CDR1 SNHLY and CDR2 FYNNEI. Trimming pared 3 bases from V and 5 bases from J, leaving 4 bases between. The CDR3 length is 11 residues. Written as DNA, the CDR3 is TGTGCCAGCAGTGAGGATTATGGCTACACCTTC. It is translated as CASSEDYGYTF. The full variable domain, in which reference TRBV2 and TRBJ1-2 provide the parts outside the CDR3, is EPEVTQTPSHQVTQMGQEVILRCVPISNHLYFYWYRQILGQKVEFLVSFYNNEISEKSEIFDDQFSVERPDGSNFTLKIRSTKLEDSAMYFCASSEDYGYTFGSGTRLTVV.

Ten or more counts support this clone. The same CDR3 also results from other DNA sequences found in this sample. The genes are TRBV29-1 and TRBJ1-4; D is undetermined. Germline-derived CDR1 and CDR2 are SQVTM and ANQGSEA. Trimming took 7 bases from V and 7 from J, leaving 13 bases between them. This CDR3 comprises 12 residues. The CDR3 region has the DNA TGCAGCGCTGGGTGGGCGGGTGAAAAACTGTTTTTT. Its protein product is CSAGWAGEKLFF. The full variable domain, its missing parts supplied by reference TRBV29-1 and TRBJ1-4, is SAVISQKPSRDICQRGTSLTIQCQVDSQVTMMFWYRQQPGQSLTLIATANQGSEATYESGFVIDKFPISRPNLTFSTLTVSNMSPEDSSIYLCSAGWAGEKLFFGSGTQLSVL.

CDR3 DNA sequence: TGTGCCAGCAGCTTAGGCCCCTTTCAGCCCCAGCATTTT. As protein: CASSLGPFQPQHF. This rearrangement joins TRBV11-1 to TRBJ1-5; no definite D call. V was pared by 1 base and J by 6 bases, with 7 bases between. This CDR3 comprises 13 residues. The germline CDR1 and CDR2 sequences are SGHAT and FQDESV (reference sequence).

The V call is TRBV21-1, the J call TRBJ2-5; TRBD2, the D gene given by the table, was not confirmed from the DNA. TRBV21-1 is classified as a pseudogene. CDR3 size: 18 residues. The CDR3 loop reads CASSKGPNGGGSEETQYF. The CDR3 DNA reads as TGTGCCAGCAGCAAAGGGCCGAACGGGGGCGGGAGTGAAGAGACCCAGTACTTC.

This chain links TRBV4-2 with TRBJ2-3; D might be TRBD2 (5 bases). The CDR3 has 17 amino acids. Trimming took 4 bases from V and 0 from J, leaving 17 bases between them. CDR1 is LGHNA, CDR2 YNFKEQ, per germline. In DNA, the CDR3 is TGTGCCAGCAGCCGAGAAGTAGCGTCCCGAAGCACAGATACGCAGTATTTT. Translation gives CASSREVASRSTDTQYF.

CDR3 sequence (DNA): TGTGCCAGCAGCTTACTAGTCAGGACAGATACGCAGTATTTT. It is translated as CASSLLVRTDTQYF. The chain is built from TRBV7-2 and TRBJ2-3; D not certain. Trimming took 2 bases from V and 3 from J, leaving 9 bases between them. The length of the CDR3 is 14 residues. Germline V gene sequence: CDR1 SGHTA, CDR2 FQGNSA.

The V call is TRBV7-9, the J call TRBJ1-1; 7 bases align to TRBD1. CDR1 is SEHNR and CDR2 is FQNEAQ in the germline V gene (reference sequence). After removal of 5 bases from V and 1 base from J, the junction contained 7 bases not matched to a gene. The CDR3 runs 15 residues. The CDR3 nucleotides are TGTGCCAGCAGCCCGGGGGACAGACAGAACACTGAAGCTTTCTTT. Protein product: CASSPGDRQNTEAFF.

This clone appeared a few times. The chain has TRBV15 and TRBJ1-3, with 7 bases identical to TRBD1. J lost 2 bases, V lost 0 bases, and 4 bases had no gene match. Germline lookup yields CDR1 LNHNV and CDR2 YYDKDF (reference sequence). CDR3 length: 16 residues. CDR3 DNA: TGTGCCACCAGCAGAGATCCGACAGGGACTGGAAACACCATATATTTT. Translated, it gives CATSRDPTGTGNTIYF.

This clone was recorded once. This CDR3 is also generated by other DNA sequences in the sample. The rearrangement joins TRBV4-2 to TRBJ2-7; 9 bases are shared with TRBD2. This CDR3 region has 15 residues. Germline-derived CDR1 and CDR2 are LGHNA and YNFKEQ. V lost 0 bases and J lost 2; bases outside the gene matches: 2. CDR3 in DNA: TGTGCCAGCAGCCAAGACGCGGGGGGGCCCTACGAGCAGTACTTC. Amino acids: CASSQDAGGPYEQYF.

On this clone itself: Since a much larger clone is just one base distant, this may be a read error. The chain joins TRBV25-1 to TRBJ2-1; D tentatively fits TRBD1 or TRBD2 (6 bases each). Trimming left V 11 bases short and J 9 bases short, with 23 bases between. The CDR3 runs to 14 residues. Germline V gene lookup returns CDR1 MGHDK and CDR2 SYGVNS. CDR3: CARQDWGAYGEQFF. The CDR3 DNA sequence: TGTGCCCGCCAGGACTGGGGGGCGTACGGTGAGCAGTTCTTC.

This clone came up once. In nucleotides, the CDR3 is TGTGCCAGCAGCTGGCTAGCGGTGTTCTCCTACGAGCAGTACTTC. It encodes CASSWLAVFSYEQYF. The gene calls are TRBV11-2 and TRBJ2-7; the match to TRBD2 covers 7 bases. Germline values: CDR1 SGHAT, CDR2 FQNNGV. Germline trimming cut 4 bases from V and 0 bases from J; bases unmatched to any gene: 6. The CDR3 has 15 amino acids. The full variable domain, completed using reference TRBV11-2 and TRBJ2-7, is EAGVAQSPRYKIIEKRQSVAFWCNPISGHATLYWYQQILGQGPKLLIQFQNNGVVDDSQLPKDRFSAERLKGVDSTLKIQPAKLEDSAVYLCASSWLAVFSYEQYFGPGTRLTVT.

Concerning this clone: A single base is all that separates this from a far larger clone, so a read error is likely. Other DNA sequences in the same sample also yield this CDR3. The chain combines TRBV28 with TRBJ1-2; 8 bases match TRBD1. The CDR3 length is 14 residues. The V segment lost 6 bases and the J segment 5 bases; nucleotides outside the gene matches: 8. Germline CDR1 reads MDHEN; CDR2 reads SYDVKM. Written as DNA, the CDR3 is TGTGCCAGCAGCTCGACGCAGGGGGCGTATGGCTACACCTTC. Translated: CASSSTQGAYGYTF.